A single sample gave rise to the 2 T cell receptor beta chains below, sequenced in a study of CXCR3 chemokines and chemotherapy response in bladder cancer. TCRdb itself ran the PCR reads through MiXCR, one entry per CDR3 protein. Of approximately 1,200 distinct CDR3 sequences detected, about 19% appear once; the ten largest clones hold approximately 43%. Sampling was performed from a patient whose treatment included neoadjuvant chemotherapy. The receptors were sampled from a human donor with bladder cancer that did not respond to neoadjuvant chemotherapy.

Note on this clonotype: A read error may be the cause here, since a much bigger clone is one base away. CDR3 sequence (DNA): TGTGCCAGCAGCCAAGCACAGGGGAGAGGATCCTTTGGAGCTTTCTTT. Translation gives CASSQAQGRGSFGAFF. The rearrangement joins TRBV4-2 to TRBJ1-1, with 7 bases lining up with TRBD1. This CDR3 region has 16 residues. Unmatched junction bases numbered 15, after V lost 1 base and J lost 10 bases. From germline, CDR1 is LGHNA and CDR2 YNFKEQ.

In its sample, this clonotype ranks as medium-sized. The V gene is TRBV12-3 or TRBV12-4, the J gene TRBJ1-5; 7 bases fit TRBD1. V lost 6 bases to trimming and J lost 2 bases; unmatched junction nucleotides: 1. CDR3 length: 13 amino acids. The CDR3 protein is CASRTGGNQPQHF. The CDR3 nucleotides read TGTGCCAGCAGAACAGGGGGCAATCAGCCCCAGCATTTT.